These 18 T cell receptor beta chains came from one sample sequenced in a study of cytotoxic CD8 clonotypes in ibrutinib-treated CLL. Assay: immunoSEQ multiplex PCR; the TCRdb copy retains only in-frame clones and omits some. The sample has about 24,000 clones, about 81% seen once. Source: PBMCs, taken before ibrutinib treatment. These receptors were taken from a human donor with chronic lymphocytic leukemia.

The V and J genes are TRBV28 and TRBJ1-2, with a weak D call TRBD1 (5 bases). There are 15 residues in the CDR3. CDR1 MDHEN and CDR2 SYDVKM come from the germline V gene. V was pared by 11 bases and J by 3 bases, with 22 bases between. The CDR3 DNA follows: TGTGCCGCACAGACTGTCTCGGGGCGGTACTATGGCTACACCTTC. It specifies CAAQTVSGRYYGYTF.

This clone was picked up a small number of times. The rearrangement links TRBV5-1 to TRBJ2-1, with 10 nucleotides matching TRBD2. Germline values: CDR1 SGHRS, CDR2 YFSETQ. The CDR3 consists of 17 residues. J gave up 3 bases and V 4 bases, and 10 bases lay outside the gene matches. CDR3 in DNA: TGCGCCAGCAGCCACGGACTAGCGGCCCAAGGCTACAATGAGCAGTTCTTC. This translates into CASSHGLAAQGYNEQFF.

J is TRBJ1-2 and V is TRBV5-4; no clear D. There are 11 residues in the CDR3. Per germline, CDR1 SGHNT and CDR2 YYREEE (reference sequence). Trimming left V 4 bases short and J 8 bases short, with 9 bases between. The DNA of the CDR3 is TGTGCCAGCAGCGGTACGGGGGGCTACACCTTC. It specifies CASSGTGGYTF. Full variable domain (missing parts from reference TRBV5-4 and TRBJ1-2): ETGVTQSPTHLIKTRGQQVTLRCSSQSGHNTVSWYQQALGQGPQFIFQYYREEENGRGNFPPRFSGLQFPNYSSELNVNALELDDSALYLCASSGTGGYTFGSGTRLTVV.

The chain recombines TRBV6-1 with TRBJ2-7, with D perhaps assigned TRBD1 or TRBD2 (5 bases each). The CDR3 consists of 12 residues. Trimming left V 6 bases short and J 6 bases short, with 12 bases between. Germline V CDR1 and CDR2: MNHNS, SASEGT. The DNA for the CDR3 is TGTGCCAGCAGAGACGAAGGGACCGAGCAGTACTTC. Translation gives CASRDEGTEQYF.

The chain joins TRBV28 to TRBJ1-1; D call uncertain. CDR3 length: 12 residues. V dropped 5 bases and J dropped 11 bases, with 15 bases sitting between them. Looked up from germline, CDR1 is MDHEN and CDR2 is SYDVKM. The CDR3 region has the DNA TGTGCCAGCAGTGTCGACCTCCCCCGCGCTTTCTTT. This sequence encodes CASSVDLPRAFF.

This chain connects TRBV7-8 to TRBJ1-3; no reliable D call. Trimming took off 3 bases at V and 4 bases at J, with 10 bases between the two ends. Germline V CDR1 and CDR2: SGHVS, FQNEAQ. The CDR3 loop spans 14 amino acids. The CDR3, as DNA: TGTGCCAGCAGCTTGGGTTTGTCAGGAAACACCATATATTTT. This sequence encodes CASSLGLSGNTIYF. Filled out from reference TRBV7-8 and TRBJ1-3, the complete variable domain reads GAGVSQSPRYKVAKRGQDVALRCDPISGHVSLFWYQQALGQGPEFLTYFQNEAQLDKSGLPSDRFFAERPEGSVSTLKIQRTQQEDSAVYLCASSLGLSGNTIYFGEGSWLTVV.

CDR3 bases: TGTGCCAGCAGCCCGCAATTCAACGAGCAGTACTTC. Translating it yields CASSPQFNEQYF. The V gene is TRBV28, the J gene TRBJ2-7; D remains unclear. With 6 bases removed from V and 5 bases from J, the gap between germline ends came to 11 bases. Germline-derived CDR1 and CDR2 are MDHEN and SYDVKM. The CDR3 runs to 12 residues.

The chain is built from TRBV7-2 and TRBJ2-7; possible D gene TRBD2, 6 bases. The V gene lost 3 bases and the J gene lost 3 bases, with 12 bases spanning the gap. The CDR3 consists of 14 residues. Germline assignment: CDR1 SGHTA and CDR2 FQGNSA. This CDR3 is CASSFGGIVYEQYF. Here the CDR3 DNA reads TGTGCCAGCAGCTTTGGGGGGATTGTCTACGAGCAGTACTTC.

J is TRBJ2-7 and V is TRBV20-1; no firm D call. CDR1 is DFQATT, CDR2 SNEGSKA, per germline (reference sequence). The CDR3 length is 11 residues. The CDR3 protein is CSLGASYEQYF. DNA for the CDR3: TGCAGCCTGGGTGCGTCCTACGAGCAGTACTTC.

This clone was seen a few times. The sample carries other DNA sequences with the same CDR3. The gene calls are TRBV11-3 and TRBJ2-1; D is unresolved. Germline values: CDR1 SGHNT, CDR2 YENEEA. This CDR3 is built from 15 residues. Trimming stripped 0 bases from V and 0 bases from J, with 6 bases between. CDR3 region: CASSLEASSYNEQFF. CDR3 sequence (DNA): TGTGCCAGCAGCTTAGAGGCTAGCTCCTACAATGAGCAGTTCTTC.

The genes are TRBV19 and TRBJ2-2; 13 bases align to TRBD2. Germline CDR1 is LNHDA and CDR2 is SQIVND (reference sequence). This CDR3 spans 18 amino acids. The V and J ends lost 4 bases and 3 bases, in that order; junction bases with no gene match: 8. DNA of the CDR3: TGTGCCAGTAGTAGGACTAGCGGGAGAGCGGGAGACACCGGGGAGCTGTTTTTT. Amino acids: CASSRTSGRAGDTGELFF. Combining the CDR3 with reference TRBV19 and TRBJ2-2 gives the whole variable domain DGGITQSPKYLFRKEGQNVTLSCEQNLNHDAMYWYRQDPGQGLRLIYYSQIVNDFQKGDIAEGYSVSREKKESFPLTVTSAQKNPTAFYLCASSRTSGRAGDTGELFFGEGSRLTVL.

This chain connects TRBV10-1 to TRBJ2-2; D is uncertain. From germline, CDR1 is WNHNN and CDR2 SYGVQD (reference sequence). V gave up 3 bases and J gave up 3 bases, with 11 bases separating them. CDR3 length: 15 amino acids. DNA for the CDR3: TGCGCCAGCAGTGACAGCTACCTAGACACCGGGGAGCTGTTTTTT. This encodes CASSDSYLDTGELFF.

CDR3 protein: CASSVAWSGQETQYF. The CDR3 DNA is TGTGCCAGCAGCGTAGCTTGGAGCGGCCAAGAGACCCAGTACTTC. This chain uses TRBV9 with TRBJ2-5; TRBD2 might be the D (5 bases). CDR1 and CDR2 from the germline V gene are SGDLS and YYNGEE. CDR3 size: 15 residues. The ends were cut back, 0 bases at V and 1 base at J, with 10 bases in the middle.

V is TRBV18 and J is TRBJ1-2; TRBD1 matches at 8 bases. Germline values: CDR1 KGHSH, CDR2 LQKENI. The CDR3 sequence is 15 residues long. With V trimmed by 5 bases and J by 0 bases, 5 bases remained unmatched. The CDR3 loop is CASSNRDRTNYGYTF. The CDR3 DNA reads as TGTGCCAGCTCAAACCGGGACAGGACTAACTATGGCTACACCTTC. Full variable domain (missing parts from reference TRBV18 and TRBJ1-2): NAGVMQNPRHLVRRRGQEARLRCSPMKGHSHVYWYRQLPEEGLKFMVYLQKENIIDESGMPKERFSAEFPKEGPSILRIQQVVRGDSAAYFCASSNRDRTNYGYTFGSGTRLTVV.

By frequency in the sample, this clone is medium-sized. The chain joins TRBV28 to TRBJ2-1; 8 bases agree with TRBD2. V dropped 3 bases and J dropped 4; count of bases not matched to a gene: 23. Germline CDR1 MDHEN, CDR2 SYDVKM. This CDR3 is built from 21 residues. CDR3 nucleotide sequence: TGTGCCAGCAGTTTTGGGTTCTGGGGAGGAGCGGGAGAAGGGGAGTACAATGAGCAGTTCTTC. This encodes CASSFGFWGGAGEGEYNEQFF.

The genes are TRBV9 and TRBJ2-5, with 9 bases that match TRBD2. V trimming: 0 bases; J trimming: 5 bases; junction bases outside the gene matches: 5. CDR3 size: 15 residues. CDR1 and CDR2 from the germline V gene are SGDLS and YYNGEE. The chain's CDR3 is CASSVGNSGGETQYF. DNA of the CDR3: TGTGCCAGCAGCGTAGGCAATAGCGGGGGTGAGACCCAGTACTTC.

This clone has only a few counts. The chain couples TRBV6-5 to TRBJ1-1; 7 nucleotides match TRBD1. This CDR3 comprises 14 residues. From germline, CDR1 is MNHEY and CDR2 SVGAGI. V lost 5 bases to trimming and J lost 4 bases; unmatched junction nucleotides: 7. CDR3 nucleotide sequence: TGTGCCAGCAGTGGCGCAGGGGGTGGCACTGAAGCTTTCTTT. Its protein product is CASSGAGGGTEAFF.

The chain carries TRBV6-4 and TRBJ2-1, with 8 bases matching TRBD2. With V trimmed by 4 bases and J by 3 bases, 8 bases remained unmatched. The CDR3 is made up of 16 amino acids. Germline V lookup: CDR1 MRHNA, CDR2 SNTAGT. As DNA, the CDR3 is TGTGCCAGCAGTGCCGTAGCGGGAAAAATCTACAATGAGCAGTTCTTC. Its translation: CASSAVAGKIYNEQFF.